Listed here are 18 T cell receptor beta chains from one sample, sequenced in a study of T cell responses to AZD1222 COVID-19 vaccine. Repertoires were generated with immunoSEQ multiplex PCR, while TCRdb's copy carries only in-frame clones and drops some. The sample includes some 150,000 clones, more than 85% of them seen just once. The sample in question was peripheral blood, obtained 28 days after the second AZD1222 dose. The receptor set was obtained from an adult who received the AZD1222 COVID-19 vaccine.

The rearrangement uses TRBV2 and TRBJ2-7; 8 bases align to TRBD2. This CDR3 region has 15 residues. The germline gives CDR1 SNHLY, CDR2 FYNNEI. Losses at the gene ends were 6 bases for V and 6 bases for J; bases not matched to a gene: 13. The CDR3 coding sequence is TGTGCCAGCAGGCCGTCACGAGCGGGAGCTAGCGAGCAGTACTTC. Protein: CASRPSRAGASEQYF.

The rearrangement uses TRBV7-2 and TRBJ1-5, with a possible D match to TRBD1 (5 bases). This CDR3 region has 17 residues. The V end was cut by 4 bases, the J end by 1 base, with 17 bases between. Germline values: CDR1 SGHTA, CDR2 FQGNSA. As DNA, the CDR3 is TGTGCCAGCAGCTCCCCACCACGGGGGAAGAGCAATCAGCCCCAGCATTTT. Protein sequence: CASSSPPRGKSNQPQHF.

This chain connects TRBV29-1 to TRBJ2-1, with 10 bases aligning to TRBD2. The junction had 9 bases not matched to a gene; V was cut back by 7 bases and J by 6 bases. The germline CDR1 and CDR2 sequences are SQVTM and ANQGSEA. This CDR3 comprises 14 residues. CDR3 residues: CSAGAGTSANEQFF. In nucleotides, the CDR3 is TGCAGCGCCGGCGCCGGGACTAGCGCCAATGAGCAGTTCTTC.

The CDR3 region has the DNA TGTGCCAGCAGAGTACAGGCCTCGAACACTGAAGCTTTCTTT. It translates to CASRVQASNTEAFF. This sequence joins TRBV6-5 and TRBJ1-1; D is perhaps TRBD1 (5 bases). V was pared by 6 bases and J by 1 base, with 12 bases between. This CDR3 contains 14 residues. Germline CDR1 MNHEY, CDR2 SVGAGI.

The rearrangement uses TRBV6-2 or TRBV6-3 and TRBJ1-6; D may be TRBD1 (6 bases). V was pared by 5 bases and J by 7 bases, with 12 bases between. CDR1 is MNHEY, CDR2 SVGEGT, per germline. The CDR3 extends over 14 amino acids. CDR3 in amino acids: CASSITGMNSPLHF. The DNA of the CDR3 is TGTGCCAGCAGTATTACAGGGATGAATTCACCCCTCCACTTT.

This clone was found once. J is TRBJ2-2 and V is TRBV6-1, with 15 nucleotides matching TRBD2. J gave up 6 bases and V 2 bases, and 7 bases lay outside the gene matches. The length of the CDR3 is 18 residues. Looked up from germline, CDR1 is MNHNS and CDR2 is SASEGT. This CDR3 is CASSEPGLAGGGSGELFF. The CDR3, as DNA: TGTGCCAGCAGTGAACCGGGACTAGCGGGAGGAGGGTCCGGGGAGCTGTTTTTT.

This rearrangement joins TRBV28 to TRBJ2-1; 11 bases match TRBD2. Per germline, CDR1 MDHEN and CDR2 SYDVKM. J gave up 2 bases and V 6 bases, and 6 bases lay outside the gene matches. This CDR3 has 16 amino acids. Here the CDR3 reads CASRGTSGSAYNEQFF. CDR3 DNA: TGTGCCAGCAGAGGCACTAGCGGGAGTGCCTACAATGAGCAGTTCTTC.

This rearrangement joins TRBV11-1 to TRBJ1-2, with D unclear. Trimming shortened V by 4 bases and J by 2 bases, and 17 bases separated the two germline ends. Germline V gene sequence: CDR1 SGHAT, CDR2 FQDESV (reference sequence). This CDR3 region has 16 residues. The CDR3 reads CASSWSYSSGNYGYTF. CDR3 coding DNA: TGTGCCAGCAGCTGGTCCTATAGTTCTGGGAACTATGGCTACACCTTC.

This clone appeared a single time. This sequence joins TRBV5-1 and TRBJ2-1; possible D gene TRBD1, 6 bases. This CDR3 has 15 residues. Germline assignment: CDR1 SGHRS and CDR2 YFSETQ. V was cut by 3 bases and J by 4 bases, with 14 bases left in between. Here the CDR3 DNA reads TGCGCCAGCAGCTACGGGAAGGGGGTATACAATGAGCAGTTCTTC. It codes for CASSYGKGVYNEQFF.

The chain couples TRBV21-1 to TRBJ1-2. TRBV21-1 is a pseudogene. This CDR3 has 16 residues. The CDR3 DNA sequence: TGTGCCAGCAGCACACTTGGGGAAGTGACTAACTATGGCTACACCTTC. Protein: CASSTLGEVTNYGYTF.

The rearrangement links TRBV18 to TRBJ2-6; D uncertain. CDR1 is KGHSH, CDR2 LQKENI, per germline. Trimming stripped 3 bases from V and 0 bases from J, with 12 bases between. The CDR3 extends over 17 amino acids. The CDR3 sequence is CASSPDSDGSGANVLTF. CDR3 nucleotides: TGTGCCAGCTCACCCGATTCTGACGGCTCTGGGGCCAACGTCCTGACTTTC.

CDR3 bases: TGCAGCGTCTTGGGACAGGGTCGGAACACTGAAGCTTTCTTT. Translating gives CSVLGQGRNTEAFF. This rearrangement joins TRBV29-1 to TRBJ1-1; 9 bases match TRBD1. Germline V lookup: CDR1 SQVTM, CDR2 ANQGSEA. Germline trimming cut 6 bases from V and 1 base from J; bases unmatched to any gene: 6. The length of the CDR3 is 14 residues.

The chain carries TRBV15 and TRBJ2-2, with no clear D. Deletions cut 0 bases from V and 5 bases from J, with 10 bases between. The CDR3 covers 15 residues. The germline V gene has CDR1 LNHNV and CDR2 YYDKDF (reference sequence). DNA for the CDR3: TGTGCCACCAGCAGAGATCATCTAGAAACCGGGGAGCTGTTTTTT. This gives the protein CATSRDHLETGELFF.

The chain joins TRBV4-3 to TRBJ1-2, with 10 bases that match TRBD1. This CDR3 is built from 14 residues. Germline values: CDR1 LGHNA, CDR2 YSLEER. The J segment lost 8 bases and the V segment lost 1 base, leaving 4 bases of the junction unmatched. The CDR3 region has the DNA TGCGCCAGCAGCCAAGGACAGGGGGCGGACGGCTACACCTTC. It translates to CASSQGQGADGYTF.

The rearrangement links TRBV5-1 to TRBJ2-2; tentative D call: TRBD1 (5 bases). CDR3 length equals 14 residues. The germline gives CDR1 SGHRS, CDR2 YFSETQ. Trimming left V 3 bases short and J 7 bases short, with 13 bases between. CDR3 DNA: TGCGCCAGCAGCTCTATGCAGGGTGGCGGGGAGCTGTTTTTT. Protein sequence: CASSSMQGGGELFF.

The V and J genes are TRBV11-2 and TRBJ2-7; 11 nucleotides agree with TRBD2. Trimming cost V 5 bases and J 7 bases; bases outside gene matches: 10. Germline V lookup: CDR1 SGHAT, CDR2 FQNNGV. This CDR3 spans 15 amino acids. Written as DNA, the CDR3 is TGTGCCAGCAGCCGAACGGGACTAGCGGACGGGGAGCAGTACTTC. This sequence encodes CASSRTGLADGEQYF.

The chain is built from TRBV15 and TRBJ2-7; TRBD1 might be the D (6 bases). The CDR3 consists of 15 residues. Looked up from germline, CDR1 is LNHNV and CDR2 is YYDKDF (reference sequence). V lost 1 base, J lost 4 bases, and 14 bases lay in between. CDR3 bases: TGTGCCACCAGCAGAGGAATCTTAGGGGGTTACGAGCAGTACTTC. This codes for CATSRGILGGYEQYF. The full variable domain, its missing parts supplied by reference TRBV15 and TRBJ2-7, is DAMVIQNPRYQVTQFGKPVTLSCSQTLNHNVMYWYQQKSSQAPKLLFHYYDKDFNNEADTPDNFQSRRPNTSFCFLDIRSPGLGDTAMYLCATSRGILGGYEQYFGPGTRLTVT.

J is TRBJ2-1 and V is TRBV7-9; D gene uncertain. This CDR3 contains 16 residues. Germline-derived CDR1 and CDR2 are SEHNR and FQNEAQ (reference sequence). V was pared by 6 bases and J by 0 bases, with 15 bases between. This chain's CDR3 is CASRQSSDASYNEQFF. CDR3 bases: TGTGCCAGCAGGCAATCTTCGGACGCCTCCTACAATGAGCAGTTCTTC.